Shown below are 24 T cell receptor beta chains from a single sample sequenced in a study of blood T cell repertoires in COVID-19. The method was immunoSEQ multiplex PCR; TCRdb's version includes in-frame clones alone and lacks a portion of them. This sample has about 220,000 clones, with 86% found just once. Sequencing was carried out using peripheral blood. These receptors originate from a man aged 25 to 45 who had recovered from COVID-19.

This chain links TRBV28 with TRBJ1-6; D ambiguous. Between the trimmed V and J ends, which lost 5 bases and 14 bases, there was a span of 16 bases. Germline loops: CDR1 MDHEN, CDR2 SYDVKM. The CDR3 loop spans 13 amino acids. The DNA of the CDR3 is TGTGCCAGCAGTCGTCCCCCCCTTGACACCCTCCACTTT. It is translated as CASSRPPLDTLHF. Based on the CDR3 plus reference TRBV28 and TRBJ1-6, the full variable domain is DVKVTQSSRYLVKRTGEKVFLECVQDMDHENMFWYRQDPGLGLRLIYFSYDVKMKEKGDIPEGYSVSREKKERFSLILESASTNQTSMYLCASSRPPLDTLHFGNGTRLTVT.

The rearrangement uses TRBV21-1 and TRBJ2-7; the table's D gene call, TRBD1, was not cross checked with the DNA. TRBV21-1 represents a pseudogene. This CDR3 has 14 residues. The CDR3 is CASSKAGLHYEQYF. CDR3 nucleotides: TGTGCCAGCAGCAAAGCGGGCCTTCACTACGAGCAGTACTTC.

The CDR3 region is CASSLGLAGGDTQYF. CDR3 in DNA: TGTGCCAGCAGCCTTGGTCTAGCGGGAGGAGATACGCAGTATTTT. The rearrangement uses TRBV5-4 and TRBJ2-3, with 11 bases identical to TRBD2. With 4 bases clipped from V and 5 bases from J, the junction kept 6 bases outside the gene matches. This CDR3 is built from 15 residues. Germline V lookup: CDR1 SGHNT, CDR2 YYREEE (reference sequence).

The chain carries TRBV27 and TRBJ1-2, with 8 bases fitting TRBD1. Germline trimming cut 5 bases from V and 6 bases from J; bases unmatched to any gene: 8. The CDR3 loop spans 14 amino acids. In germline, CDR1 is MNHEY, CDR2 SMNVEV (reference sequence). For the CDR3, the DNA is TGTGCCAGCAGTCCGAGAAGGACAGGGAATGGCTACACCTTC. Its translation: CASSPRRTGNGYTF.

The rearrangement uses TRBV7-2 and TRBJ1-4; 7 bases fit TRBD1. The V segment lost 5 bases and the J segment 10 bases; nucleotides outside the gene matches: 13. Germline V CDR1 and CDR2: SGHTA, FQGNSA. The CDR3 totals 15 residues. The DNA of the CDR3 is TGTGCCAGCAGCGCAAGTGGGACAGCAAGGGGAAAACTGTTTTTT. It specifies CASSASGTARGKLFF.

In DNA, the CDR3 is TGTGCCAGCAGACCCGCCGGGACTAGCGGGGGGGGTCCATGGGAGCAGTACTTC. Encoded protein: CASRPAGTSGGGPWEQYF. The chain has TRBV7-9 and TRBJ2-7; 16 positions match TRBD2. J was trimmed by 7 bases and V by 6 bases; bases with no gene match: 15. The CDR3 spans 18 residues. Germline lookup yields CDR1 SEHNR and CDR2 FQNEAQ (reference sequence).

The V call is TRBV19, the J call TRBJ1-1; 10 bases are a match to TRBD1. Germline CDR1 LNHDA, CDR2 SQIVND (reference sequence). The ends lost 2 bases at V and 4 bases at J; junction bases unmatched: 10. The CDR3 has 17 residues. The CDR3 loop reads CASSISTGGASPTEAFF. The CDR3 DNA sequence: TGTGCCAGTAGTATATCGACAGGGGGCGCGTCTCCCACTGAAGCTTTCTTT.

The rearrangement joins TRBV5-1 to TRBJ2-7; weak D call: TRBD1 (6 bases). Germline CDR1 is SGHRS and CDR2 is YFSETQ. The V end was cut by 4 bases, the J end by 5 bases, with 16 bases between. The CDR3 is 14 amino acids. CDR3 in DNA: TGCGCCAGCAGCCAACCATCAGGGGAAGACGAGCAGTACTTC. Its protein is CASSQPSGEDEQYF.

This chain uses TRBV18 with TRBJ2-1; D might be TRBD2 (6 bases). This CDR3 comprises 14 residues. Trimming stripped 3 bases from V and 6 bases from J, with 12 bases between. Germline V gene data show CDR1 as KGHSH and CDR2 as LQKENI. Here the CDR3 reads CASSPYGTLNEQFF. CDR3 nucleotides: TGTGCCAGCTCACCCTATGGGACTCTCAATGAGCAGTTCTTC.

The chain has TRBV6-2 or TRBV6-3 and TRBJ2-1; TRBD2 matches at 10 bases. V gave up 5 bases and J gave up 5 bases; unmatched junction bases: 6. Germline V gene data show CDR1 as MNHEY and CDR2 as SVGEGT. This CDR3 comprises 15 residues. CDR3 region: CASSPGLAAHNEQFF. CDR3 in DNA: TGTGCCAGCAGTCCCGGACTAGCGGCGCACAATGAGCAGTTCTTC.

This clone was found once. V is TRBV5-8 and J is TRBJ1-4; 10 bases match TRBD1. Germline assignment: CDR1 SGHTS and CDR2 YDEGEE. The CDR3 totals 13 residues. V shed 6 bases, J shed 7 bases, and the junction held 3 bases outside the gene matches. The CDR3 loop reads CASTDRGREKLFF. The CDR3 nucleotides read TGTGCCAGCACCGACAGGGGGCGTGAAAAACTGTTTTTT.

CDR3: CAISHNQGNTEAFF. The CDR3 region has the DNA TGTGCCATCAGTCATAATCAGGGAAACACTGAAGCTTTCTTT. The V and J genes are TRBV10-3 and TRBJ1-1, with a possible D match to TRBD1 (5 bases). Trimming took 5 bases from V and 2 from J, leaving 12 bases between them. The germline V gene encodes CDR1 ENHRY and CDR2 SYGVKD. The CDR3 consists of 14 residues.

CDR3 protein: CASSPRKGEAFF. CDR3 bases: TGTGCCAGCTCACCCCGCAAGGGGGAAGCTTTCTTT. This chain uses TRBV18 with TRBJ1-1; possibly TRBD1 for D (5 bases). CDR1 KGHSH and CDR2 LQKENI come from the germline V gene. The V and J ends lost 3 bases and 8 bases respectively, with 10 bases between them. The CDR3 spans 12 residues.

The chain joins TRBV29-1 to TRBJ2-2; 7 nucleotides match TRBD2. V trimming: 4 bases; J trimming: 5 bases; junction bases outside the gene matches: 10. Per the germline V gene, CDR1 is SQVTM and CDR2 is ANQGSEA. CDR3 size: 15 residues. The CDR3 sequence is CSVGGRASGTGELFF. CDR3 coding DNA: TGCAGCGTTGGGGGGAGGGCTAGCGGTACCGGGGAGCTGTTTTTT.

This rearrangement joins TRBV19 to TRBJ1-2, with unresolved D. Germline values: CDR1 LNHDA, CDR2 SQIVND (reference sequence). This CDR3 contains 10 residues. With 11 bases removed from V and 4 bases from J, the gap between germline ends came to 8 bases. CDR3 in DNA: TGTGCCTCCGGCGGCTATGGCTACACCTTC. Residues: CASGGYGYTF.

The rearrangement joins TRBV6-5 to TRBJ1-2; no clear D. Germline CDR1 reads MNHEY; CDR2 reads SVGAGI. Trimming removed 2 bases from V and 8 bases from J, with 6 bases in between. The CDR3 contains 11 residues. The CDR3 bases are TGTGCCAGCAGTTACGAGGGCGGCTACACCTTC. It yields the protein CASSYEGGYTF.

This chain connects TRBV5-5 to TRBJ1-4; perhaps TRBD1 as D (6 bases). The V end was cut by 0 bases, the J end by 2 bases, with 14 bases between. The CDR3 totals 17 residues. The germline gives CDR1 SGHKS, CDR2 YYEKEE (reference sequence). Written as DNA, the CDR3 is TGTGCCAGCAGCTTGGTCTCAGGGACACCCACTAATGAAAAACTGTTTTTT. Encoded protein: CASSLVSGTPTNEKLFF.

This chain uses TRBV6-1 with TRBJ2-5; TRBD2 aligns across 14 bases. J was trimmed by 1 base and V by 2 bases; bases with no gene match: 3. Germline V CDR1 and CDR2: MNHNS, SASEGT. The length of the CDR3 is 17 residues. CDR3 loop: CASSELGLAGVQETQYF. The CDR3 DNA follows: TGTGCCAGCAGTGAATTGGGACTAGCGGGGGTCCAAGAGACCCAGTACTTC.

V is TRBV7-9 and J is TRBJ1-4; D gene uncertain. Germline values: CDR1 SEHNR, CDR2 FQNEAQ (reference sequence). V gave up 6 bases and J gave up 12 bases, with 17 bases separating them. CDR3 length: 13 amino acids. The CDR3 DNA reads TGTGCCAGCAGTCCGAATCCCGTTGAGGAACTGTTTTTT. Protein: CASSPNPVEELFF.

The V and J genes are TRBV16 and TRBJ2-7, with TRBD1 matching over 11 bases. The CDR3 sequence is 15 residues long. With 4 bases clipped from V and 3 bases from J, the junction kept 5 bases outside the gene matches. Germline values: CDR1 KGHSY, CDR2 FQNENV. Here the CDR3 reads CASSPPGQGVYEQYF. The CDR3 DNA is TGTGCCAGCAGCCCCCCGGGACAGGGGGTCTACGAGCAGTACTTC. The whole variable domain, remainder taken from reference TRBV16 and TRBJ2-7, is GEEVAQTPKHLVRGEGQKAKLYCAPIKGHSYVFWYQQVLKNEFKFLISFQNENVFDETGMPKERFSAKCLPNSPCSLEIQATKLEDSAVYFCASSPPGQGVYEQYFGPGTRLTVT.

This clone appeared a few times. This chain links TRBV19 with TRBJ1-4; 10 nucleotides agree with TRBD1. The CDR3 is 15 residues long. V gave up 3 bases and J gave up 2 bases; unmatched junction bases: 0. Germline V gives CDR1 LNHDA, CDR2 SQIVND (reference sequence). Here the CDR3 reads CASSMGQGTNEKLFF. CDR3 DNA sequence: TGTGCCAGTAGTATGGGACAGGGGACTAATGAAAAACTGTTTTTT.

The chain combines TRBV7-9 with TRBJ1-5; D ambiguous. Germline assignment: CDR1 SEHNR and CDR2 FQNEAQ (reference sequence). The CDR3 contains 15 residues. Deletions cut 7 bases from V and 3 bases from J, with 16 bases between. The CDR3 DNA is TGTGCCAGCACCCGAGGCGGGCAGACCAATCAGCCCCAGCATTTT. Its protein product is CASTRGGQTNQPQHF. The full variable domain, with the rest looked up from reference TRBV7-9 and TRBJ1-5, is DTGVSQNPRHKITKRGQNVTFRCDPISEHNRLYWYRQTLGQGPEFLTYFQNEAQLEKSRLLSDRFSAERPKGSFSTLEIQRTEQGDSAMYLCASTRGGQTNQPQHFGDGTRLSIL.

The chain joins TRBV10-1 to TRBJ2-5; 9 nucleotides line up with TRBD2. The CDR3 length is 16 residues. V trimming: 2 bases; J trimming: 1 base; junction bases outside the gene matches: 5. Per germline, CDR1 WNHNN and CDR2 SYGVQD (reference sequence). CDR3 nucleotide sequence: TGCGCCAGCAGTGAGGATGGCGGGGGGGGCCAAGAGACCCAGTACTTC. As protein: CASSEDGGGGQETQYF.

J is TRBJ1-2 and V is TRBV4-3, with a weak D call TRBD1 (5 bases). CDR1 is LGHNA, CDR2 YSLEER, per germline. The CDR3 extends over 18 amino acids. V was trimmed by 0 bases and J by 2 bases, leaving 19 bases between them. The CDR3, as DNA: TGCGCCAGCAGCCAAGATAGTGGGCAGGGAGGTCCCAACTATGGCTACACCTTC. Translation gives CASSQDSGQGGPNYGYTF.